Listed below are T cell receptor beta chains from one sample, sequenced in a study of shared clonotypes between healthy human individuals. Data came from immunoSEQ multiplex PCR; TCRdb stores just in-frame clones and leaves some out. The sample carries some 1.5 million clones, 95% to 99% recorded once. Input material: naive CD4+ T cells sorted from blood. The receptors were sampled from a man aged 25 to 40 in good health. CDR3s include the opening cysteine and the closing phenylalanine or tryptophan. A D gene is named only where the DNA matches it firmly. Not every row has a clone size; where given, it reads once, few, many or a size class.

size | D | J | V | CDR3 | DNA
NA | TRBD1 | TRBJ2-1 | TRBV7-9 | CASEKTSGGLHDEQFF | TGTGCCAGCGAGAAGACCTCAGGGGGCCTTCACGATGAGCAGTTCTTC
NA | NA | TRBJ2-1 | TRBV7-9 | CASSLLRQANNEQFF | TGTGCCAGCAGCTTACTGAGGCAGGCTAACAATGAGCAGTTCTTC
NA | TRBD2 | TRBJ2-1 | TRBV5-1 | CASSFIAGSSYNEQFF | TGCGCCAGCAGCTTCATAGCGGGGAGCTCCTACAATGAGCAGTTCTTC
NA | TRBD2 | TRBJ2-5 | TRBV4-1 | CASSQGQEREVSQYF | TGCGCCAGCAGCCAAGGACAAGAGCGGGAGGTGTCCCAGTACTTC
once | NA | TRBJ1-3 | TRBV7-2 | CASRPKSSGNTIYF | TGTGCCAGCAGACCGAAGAGCTCTGGAAACACCATATATTTT
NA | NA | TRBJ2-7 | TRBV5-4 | CASSSGPYEQYF | TGTGCCAGCAGCTCAGGGCCCTACGAGCAGTACTTC
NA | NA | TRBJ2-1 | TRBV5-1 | CASSFEGYEQFF | TGCGCCAGCAGCTTCGAGGGCTATGAGCAGTTCTTC
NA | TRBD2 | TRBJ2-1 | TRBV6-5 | CASSYASGGLANEQFF | TGTGCCAGCAGTTATGCGTCGGGAGGATTGGCGAATGAGCAGTTCTTC
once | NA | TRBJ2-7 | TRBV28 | CASSFTLVGSSYEQYF | TGTGCCAGCAGTTTTACATTGGTTGGGAGCTCCTACGAGCAGTACTTC
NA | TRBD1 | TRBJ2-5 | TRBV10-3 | CAIRGQDQETQYF | TGTGCCATCAGGGGACAGGACCAAGAGACCCAGTACTTC
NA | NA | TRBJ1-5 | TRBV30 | CAWSGTGNQPQHF | TGTGCCTGGAGTGGGACGGGCAATCAGCCCCAGCATTTT
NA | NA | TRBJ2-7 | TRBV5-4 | CASSRKTPYF | TGTGCCAGCAGCCGAAAGACTCCCTACTTC
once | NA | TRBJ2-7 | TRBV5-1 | CASSLSLSKGGYEQYF | TGCGCCAGCAGCTTGAGCTTATCGAAGGGCGGCTACGAGCAGTACTTC
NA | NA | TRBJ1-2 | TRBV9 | CASSVGGPSLDGYTF | TGTGCCAGCAGCGTAGGAGGGCCGTCTCTAGATGGCTACACCTTC
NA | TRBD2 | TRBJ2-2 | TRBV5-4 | CASSRGTSGRAVTGELFF | TGTGCCAGCAGCCGGGGGACTAGCGGGAGGGCCGTCACCGGGGAGCTGTTTTTT
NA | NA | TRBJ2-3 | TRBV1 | CTSSQSGGRSTDTQYF | TGCACCAGCAGCCAATCGGGGGGGAGGAGCACAGATACGCAGTATTTT
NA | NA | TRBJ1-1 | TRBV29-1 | CSVEAERGEAFF | TGCAGCGTTGAAGCCGAGAGGGGTGAAGCTTTCTTT